This entry lists 31 T cell receptor beta chains sequenced from one sample in a study of regulatory T cells. Their recognized antigens are unknown. Study-wide findings and caveats: In CD3G-deficient patients, conventional CD4+ T cells were enriched for hydrophobic CDR3 residues at positions 6 and 7.

Amplification used 52 TRBV primers and 13 TRBJ primers. The repertoire was sequenced with immunoSEQ multiplex PCR; TCRdb's copy has only in-frame clones and lacks some. The sample contains roughly 23,000 clones, roughly 84% of which appear only once. Sequenced sample: conventional CD4+ T cells sorted from blood. These receptors originate from a child between 5 and 17 years old with CD3G deficiency.

This clone is a singleton in its sample. The chain employs TRBV19 and TRBJ2-1, with 7 positions matching TRBD2. Germline loops: CDR1 LNHDA, CDR2 SQIVND (reference sequence). V lost 3 bases, J lost 4 bases, and 6 bases stayed unmatched. CDR3 length: 15 amino acids. The CDR3 nucleotides read TGTGCCAGTAGTATGCGGGGAGCGGGGTACAATGAGCAGTTCTTC. It specifies CASSMRGAGYNEQFF.

The chain employs TRBV7-8 and TRBJ2-3; no clear D gene. The V and J ends lost 1 base and 2 bases respectively, with 10 bases between them. CDR3 size: 15 residues. CDR1 and CDR2 from the germline V gene are SGHVS and FQNEAQ. This chain's CDR3 is CASSLGGFLTDTQYF. For the CDR3, the DNA is TGTGCCAGCAGCTTAGGCGGTTTCCTCACAGATACGCAGTATTTT.

V and J are TRBV27 and TRBJ1-5, with D unclear. Trimming removed 3 bases from V and 3 bases from J, with 6 bases in between. There are 13 residues in the CDR3. Germline V gene sequence: CDR1 MNHEY, CDR2 SMNVEV (reference sequence). The CDR3 DNA follows: TGTGCCAGCAGTTTGAGGGTCAATCAGCCCCAGCATTTT. It yields the protein CASSLRVNQPQHF.

This clone is labeled medium-sized. The V call is TRBV28, the J call TRBJ1-5, with D perhaps matching TRBD1 (6 bases). With 5 bases removed from V and 4 bases from J, the gap between germline ends came to 18 bases. This CDR3 region has 16 residues. From germline, CDR1 is MDHEN and CDR2 SYDVKM. Written as DNA, the CDR3 is TGTGCCAGCAGTAAGATGGGGGACACCCGAAATCAGCCCCAGCATTTT. Translation gives CASSKMGDTRNQPQHF.

The rearrangement joins TRBV10-3 to TRBJ2-7; the match to TRBD1 covers 7 bases. V gave up 0 bases and J gave up 9 bases; unmatched junction bases: 5. Per germline, CDR1 ENHRY and CDR2 SYGVKD. The CDR3 totals 13 residues. The CDR3 protein is CAISESDRTGQYF. In nucleotides, the CDR3 is TGTGCCATCAGTGAGTCGGATCGGACAGGGCAGTACTTC.

The V call is TRBV19, the J call TRBJ2-3; no firm D call. The CDR3 contains 14 residues. With 5 bases removed from V and 0 bases from J, the gap between germline ends came to 9 bases. The germline V gene has CDR1 LNHDA and CDR2 SQIVND (reference sequence). The CDR3 sequence is CASSPRSSTDTQYF. The DNA for the CDR3 is TGTGCCAGTAGTCCCAGGAGTAGCACAGATACGCAGTATTTT.

The chain has TRBV5-1 and TRBJ2-6; no definite D call. CDR3 size: 14 residues. The V end lost 5 bases, the J end lost 2 bases, and 8 bases lay between the germline ends. Germline V gives CDR1 SGHRS, CDR2 YFSETQ. The CDR3 bases are TGCGCCAGCAGGTCAGGAACTGGGGCCAACGTCCTGACTTTC. It yields the protein CASRSGTGANVLTF. Variable domain in full (rest from reference TRBV5-1 and TRBJ2-6): KAGVTQTPRYLIKTRGQQVTLSCSPISGHRSVSWYQQTPGQGLQFLFEYFSETQRNKGNFPGRFSGRQFSNSRSEMNVSTLELGDSALYLCASRSGTGANVLTFGAGSRLTVL.

The chain uses TRBV11-2 and TRBJ1-1, with D perhaps TRBD1 (5 bases). V lost 5 bases, J lost 0 bases, and 13 bases lay in between. This CDR3 has 15 residues. Germline CDR1 and CDR2: SGHAT and FQNNGV. CDR3: CASSPAAGLNTEAFF. The DNA for the CDR3 is TGTGCCAGCAGCCCTGCGGCGGGGCTGAACACTGAAGCTTTCTTT.

The V and J genes are TRBV6-1 and TRBJ2-2, with D possibly being TRBD1 (6 bases). Per germline, CDR1 MNHNS and CDR2 SASEGT. The CDR3 has 16 amino acids. V dropped 0 bases and J dropped 6 bases, with 14 bases sitting between them. The DNA for the CDR3 is TGTGCCAGCAGTGAAGCGGACAGCTATAGGGCCGGGGAGCTGTTTTTT. The encoded protein is CASSEADSYRAGELFF.

The J gene is TRBJ1-3, the V gene TRBV19; 9 nucleotides match TRBD1. The CDR3 has 15 residues. CDR1 is LNHDA and CDR2 is SQIVND in the germline V gene (reference sequence). Trimming at V came to 5 bases and at J to 5 bases, leaving 7 bases not matched to a gene. This CDR3 is CASSAGTGLRNTIYF. The CDR3 bases are TGTGCCAGTAGTGCCGGGACAGGGCTCCGAAACACCATATATTTT.

This clone was picked up a small number of times. This chain uses TRBV19 with TRBJ2-2, with D unclear. Germline assignment: CDR1 LNHDA and CDR2 SQIVND (reference sequence). V lost 1 base and J 0 bases, leaving 0 bases between the germline ends. The CDR3 has 13 amino acids. CDR3 residues: CASSIANTGELFF. CDR3 in DNA: TGTGCCAGTAGTATAGCGAACACCGGGGAGCTGTTTTTT.

J is TRBJ2-1 and V is TRBV7-9; TRBD2 matches at 9 bases. The V and J ends lost 1 base and 13 bases, in that order; junction bases with no gene match: 8. The CDR3 is made up of 14 amino acids. Germline CDR1 and CDR2: SEHNR and FQNEAQ (reference sequence). In DNA form, the CDR3 reads TGTGCCAGCAGCTTAGGGCTAGCGGGATCACGACAGTTCTTC. Amino acids: CASSLGLAGSRQFF. Supplemented by reference TRBV7-9 and TRBJ2-1, the full variable domain reads DTGVSQNPRHKITKRGQNVTFRCDPISEHNRLYWYRQTLGQGPEFLTYFQNEAQLEKSRLLSDRFSAERPKGSFSTLEIQRTEQGDSAMYLCASSLGLAGSRQFFGPGTRLTVL.

The J gene is TRBJ2-3, the V gene TRBV19; D remains ambiguous. This CDR3 comprises 14 residues. The germline CDR1 and CDR2 sequences are LNHDA and SQIVND (reference sequence). V was cut by 5 bases and J by 2 bases, with 11 bases left in between. The CDR3 region has the DNA TGTGCCAGTAGTGCCAGAGCGCACACAGATACGCAGTATTTT. Residues: CASSARAHTDTQYF.

The chain links TRBV5-1 to TRBJ2-1; TRBD1 matches 10 bases. V lost 4 bases, J lost 9 bases, and 13 bases stayed unmatched. The CDR3 consists of 16 residues. Germline values: CDR1 SGHRS, CDR2 YFSETQ. The CDR3 loop reads CASSPVRQGARGEQFF. Here the CDR3 DNA reads TGCGCCAGCAGCCCAGTTCGACAGGGGGCGCGAGGTGAGCAGTTCTTC.

This clone was seen more than once but under ten times. This chain connects TRBV7-9 to TRBJ2-7; D may be TRBD2 (6 bases). Germline loops: CDR1 SEHNR, CDR2 FQNEAQ (reference sequence). The CDR3 has 16 amino acids. The V end lost 5 bases, the J end lost 4 bases, and 21 bases lay between the germline ends. CDR3 DNA sequence: TGTGCCAGCAGCATCTACCCCCCGGGAGAAGAATACGAGCAGTACTTC. This codes for CASSIYPPGEEYEQYF.

This sequence joins TRBV7-9 and TRBJ2-4; 9 positions match TRBD2. CDR3 length equals 14 residues. Unmatched junction bases numbered 10, after V lost 1 base and J lost 15 bases. In germline, CDR1 is SEHNR, CDR2 FQNEAQ (reference sequence). CDR3 sequence: CASSLGVAGASLYF. CDR3 bases: TGTGCCAGCAGCTTAGGCGTAGCGGGAGCGAGCTTGTACTTC.

The rearrangement joins TRBV18 to TRBJ2-7, with TRBD1 as a possible D gene (6 bases). The ends were cut back, 3 bases at V and 7 bases at J, with 19 bases in the middle. Germline V CDR1 and CDR2: KGHSH, LQKENI. There are 15 residues in the CDR3. Written as DNA, the CDR3 is TGTGCCAGCTCACCGGGGGCAGGCACTCGTCAGGAGCAGTACTTC. Translation gives CASSPGAGTRQEQYF.

This clone was seen once. V and J are TRBV11-1 and TRBJ2-5, with TRBD1 identical over 8 bases. The CDR3 sequence is 14 residues long. Losses at the gene ends were 3 bases for V and 4 bases for J; bases not matched to a gene: 4. Germline V gene lookup returns CDR1 SGHAT and CDR2 FQDESV (reference sequence). The CDR3 DNA sequence: TGTGCCAGCAGCTTTGGACAGGGTGGAGAGACCCAGTACTTC. Its protein is CASSFGQGGETQYF.

This chain links TRBV28 with TRBJ2-7; TRBD2 agrees at 11 bases. This CDR3 region has 17 residues. CDR1 MDHEN and CDR2 SYDVKM come from the germline V gene. V shed 6 bases, J shed 3 bases, and the junction held 13 bases outside the gene matches. The CDR3 nucleotides read TGTGCCAGCAGCCAGGGCCTTACTAGCGGGAGTTACTACGAGCAGTACTTC. Its protein product is CASSQGLTSGSYYEQYF.

The chain links TRBV23-1 to TRBJ2-3, with D perhaps matching TRBD2 (5 bases). TRBV23-1 carries the ORF label, with uncertain function. V lost 1 base to trimming and J lost 4 bases, with 18 bases between them. CDR3 length: 17 residues. The CDR3 loop reads CASSQLKVGALPDTQYF. The CDR3 nucleotides read TGCGCCAGCAGTCAATTAAAAGTGGGAGCCCTCCCAGATACGCAGTATTTT.

The chain has TRBV28 and TRBJ2-4, with D tentatively TRBD1 or TRBD2 (5 bases each). The CDR3 contains 16 residues. V gave up 6 bases and J gave up 3 bases, with 18 bases separating them. Germline CDR1 is MDHEN and CDR2 is SYDVKM. CDR3 protein: CASSSRDRGDKNIQYF. CDR3 nucleotides: TGTGCCAGCAGCTCCCGGGACCGGGGTGACAAAAACATTCAGTACTTC. The entire variable domain, with the rest obtained from reference TRBV28 and TRBJ2-4, is as follows: DVKVTQSSRYLVKRTGEKVFLECVQDMDHENMFWYRQDPGLGLRLIYFSYDVKMKEKGDIPEGYSVSREKKERFSLILESASTNQTSMYLCASSSRDRGDKNIQYFGAGTRLSVL.

In this sample, this clone turned up a few times. This chain uses TRBV5-1 with TRBJ1-2; D ambiguous. In germline, CDR1 is SGHRS, CDR2 YFSETQ. The CDR3 covers 13 residues. Deletions cut 0 bases from V and 6 bases from J, with 9 bases between. CDR3 residues: CASSLGETHGYTF. CDR3 in DNA: TGCGCCAGCAGCTTGGGGGAGACTCATGGCTACACCTTC.

The rearrangement joins TRBV20-1 to TRBJ1-1; D gene ambiguous. The CDR3 has 11 residues. V gave up 0 bases and J gave up 7 bases, with 6 bases separating them. In germline, CDR1 is DFQATT, CDR2 SNEGSKA (reference sequence). CDR3 in amino acids: CSARDTVEAFF. The CDR3 DNA follows: TGCAGTGCTAGAGATACCGTTGAAGCTTTCTTT.

V is TRBV19 and J is TRBJ1-5; perhaps TRBD1 as D (5 bases). V gave up 8 bases and J gave up 3 bases, with 14 bases separating them. The germline CDR1 and CDR2 sequences are LNHDA and SQIVND (reference sequence). The CDR3 runs 14 residues. This CDR3 reads CASGARGPNQPQHF. CDR3 coding DNA: TGTGCCAGTGGGGCGAGGGGTCCCAATCAGCCCCAGCATTTT.

The chain recombines TRBV18 with TRBJ2-3; the match to TRBD2 covers 8 bases. This CDR3 contains 15 residues. V lost 1 base and J lost 3; bases outside the gene matches: 3. The germline V gene has CDR1 KGHSH and CDR2 LQKENI. CDR3 coding DNA: TGTGCCAGCTCACCACGCGGCGGGGGGACAGATACGCAGTATTTT. Amino acid sequence: CASSPRGGGTDTQYF.

The chain links TRBV6-5 to TRBJ2-7, with D perhaps TRBD1 (5 bases). Germline V CDR1 and CDR2: MNHEY, SVGAGI. The CDR3 is 11 amino acids. Trimming stripped 10 bases from V and 2 bases from J, with 9 bases between. In DNA form, the CDR3 reads TGTGCCACCCGACAGCCCTACGAGCAGTACTTC. The encoded protein is CATRQPYEQYF.

V is TRBV11-2 and J is TRBJ2-7; 9 bases map to TRBD1. The CDR3 extends over 13 amino acids. Losses at the gene ends were 5 bases for V and 4 bases for J; bases not matched to a gene: 3. Germline lookup yields CDR1 SGHAT and CDR2 FQNNGV. The CDR3 reads CASSRDRVYEQYF. CDR3 bases: TGTGCCAGCAGCCGGGACAGGGTATACGAGCAGTACTTC. The whole variable domain, remainder taken from reference TRBV11-2 and TRBJ2-7, is EAGVAQSPRYKIIEKRQSVAFWCNPISGHATLYWYQQILGQGPKLLIQFQNNGVVDDSQLPKDRFSAERLKGVDSTLKIQPAKLEDSAVYLCASSRDRVYEQYFGPGTRLTVT.

The chain joins TRBV28 to TRBJ1-1; D is undetermined. Deletions cut 3 bases from V and 1 base from J, with 9 bases between. The germline V gene encodes CDR1 MDHEN and CDR2 SYDVKM. This CDR3 contains 14 residues. The CDR3 loop reads CASSFPERNTEAFF. CDR3 coding DNA: TGTGCCAGCAGTTTCCCAGAGAGGAACACTGAAGCTTTCTTT.

The rearrangement uses TRBV10-2 and TRBJ2-7; 8 positions match TRBD1. Trimming removed 6 bases from V and 7 bases from J; junction bases left unmatched: 11. Germline V lookup: CDR1 WSHSY, CDR2 SAAADI. This CDR3 spans 14 amino acids. Here the CDR3 DNA reads TGCGCCAGCAGACAGGTTGACAGGGGCGGTGAGCAGTACTTC. It translates to CASRQVDRGGEQYF.

The chain has TRBV28 and TRBJ2-3; TRBD1 aligns across 8 bases. The CDR3 is 16 amino acids. Trimming removed 6 bases from V and 3 bases from J; junction bases left unmatched: 11. Germline V gene lookup returns CDR1 MDHEN and CDR2 SYDVKM. The CDR3 region has the DNA TGTGCCAGCAGCCGACGGCAGGGGGCAGTAACAGATACGCAGTATTTT. This translates into CASSRRQGAVTDTQYF.

This sequence joins TRBV28 and TRBJ2-7; TRBD1 is a possible D gene (6 bases). Germline loops: CDR1 MDHEN, CDR2 SYDVKM. The CDR3 loop spans 15 amino acids. V gave up 3 bases and J gave up 6 bases, with 18 bases separating them. CDR3 sequence reads: CASSFTRQAGAEQYF. For the CDR3, the DNA is TGTGCCAGCAGTTTCACCCGACAGGCTGGCGCCGAGCAGTACTTC.